This T cell receptor beta chain was recorded in a study of blood T cell repertoires in COVID-19. Overall study context: Nucleic acid was either cDNA or gDNA, and it came from T cells, B-cell-depleted T cells, or PBMCs.

Germline CDR1 is LGHNA and CDR2 is YSLEER. V lost 0 bases, J lost 9 bases, and 6 bases lay in between. The CDR3 sequence is 12 residues long. Only in-frame clones appear in the TCRdb table, and some are missing; sequencing was by immunoSEQ multiplex PCR. The sample holds over 150,000 clones; approximately 85% are singletons and the top ten take about 6.9%. The chain couples TRBV4-3 to TRBJ2-1; D is ambiguous. The clonotype originates from a man at least 80 years old with COVID-19, enrolled during active disease. Sequenced: peripheral blood. CDR3 coding DNA: TGCGCCAGCAGCCAAGATTGGAGTGAGCAGTTCTTC. Protein: CASSQDWSEQFF.